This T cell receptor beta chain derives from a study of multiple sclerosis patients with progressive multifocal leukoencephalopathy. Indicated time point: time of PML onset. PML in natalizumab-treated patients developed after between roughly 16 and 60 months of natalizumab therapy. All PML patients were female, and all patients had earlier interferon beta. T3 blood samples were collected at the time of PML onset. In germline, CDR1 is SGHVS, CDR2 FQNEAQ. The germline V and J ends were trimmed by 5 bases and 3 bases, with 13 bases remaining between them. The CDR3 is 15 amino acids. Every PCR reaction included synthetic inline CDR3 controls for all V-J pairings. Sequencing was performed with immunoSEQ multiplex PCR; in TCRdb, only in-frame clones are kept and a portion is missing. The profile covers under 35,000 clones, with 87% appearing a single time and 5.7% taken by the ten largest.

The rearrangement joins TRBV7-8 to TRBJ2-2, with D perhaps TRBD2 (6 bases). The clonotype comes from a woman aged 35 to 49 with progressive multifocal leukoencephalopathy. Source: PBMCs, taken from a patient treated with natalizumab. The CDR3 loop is CASSVGLRHTGELFF. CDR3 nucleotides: TGTGCCAGCAGCGTGGGACTCCGACACACCGGGGAGCTGTTTTTT.